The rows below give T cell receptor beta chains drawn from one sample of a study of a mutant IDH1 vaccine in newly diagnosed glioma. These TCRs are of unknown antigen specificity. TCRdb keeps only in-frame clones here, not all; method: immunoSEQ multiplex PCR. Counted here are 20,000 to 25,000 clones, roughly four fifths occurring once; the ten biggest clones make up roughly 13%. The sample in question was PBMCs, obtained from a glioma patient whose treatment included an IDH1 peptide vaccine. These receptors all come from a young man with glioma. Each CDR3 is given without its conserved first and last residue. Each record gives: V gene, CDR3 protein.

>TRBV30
AWSISGTTNSPLH
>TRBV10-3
AMSTGGITGELF
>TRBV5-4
ASSPGTGYGYT
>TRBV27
ASEGGPSDTQY
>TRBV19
ASSISTIGGTDTQY
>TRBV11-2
ASSRRTGGYGTEQY
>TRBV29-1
SVEEKSDFYGYT
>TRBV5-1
ASSYGLAAQETQY
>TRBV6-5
ASSLAVTYEQY
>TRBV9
ASSPQGLAGGYNEQF
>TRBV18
ASSPLDTQY
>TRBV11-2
ASSPRQGGSTDTQY
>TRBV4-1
ASSQDPQLVQKLF
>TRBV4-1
ASSQVGLVWGDTEAF
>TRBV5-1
ASGGEGFISGNTGELF
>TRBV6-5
ASSYSGQPNYGYT
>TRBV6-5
ASRGAFSYEQY
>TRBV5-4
ASSFGARERELF
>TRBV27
ASIGQTYEQY
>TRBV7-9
ASSFQSGTYNEQF
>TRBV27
ASSYSTGELF
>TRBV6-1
ASSGLAGGGTDTQY
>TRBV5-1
ASSLNPSVVNTEAF
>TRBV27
ASSFRAANTEAF
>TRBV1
TSSTRGNEQF
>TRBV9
ASSEGQGRHYGYT
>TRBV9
ASTPSGYNEQF
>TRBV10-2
ASSEWLAAWQY